This section outlines one TCR beta chain sequence together with its context. This sample was included in a study of T-cell memory formation after mild COVID-19. From the 5' RACE reads, TCRdb called clonotypes with MiXCR, one entry per CDR3 protein. The sample contains roughly 99,000 distinct CDR3 sequences, 14% of which appear only once. Trimming pared 1 base from V and 1 base from J, leaving 5 bases between. CDR1 is LNHNV and CDR2 is YYDKDF in the germline V gene (reference sequence). The CDR3 covers 13 residues. The clonotype originates from a young man who had mild COVID-19 (a few samples of this study predate the infection). Cell type and time point are not known. The chain couples TRBV15 to TRBJ2-7; no clear D. The source material was PBMCs or a T cell subset sorted from them (not recorded which). CDR3 loop: CATSRGISYEQYV. DNA of the CDR3: TGTGCCACCAGCAGAGGGATTTCCTACGAGCAGTACGTC.